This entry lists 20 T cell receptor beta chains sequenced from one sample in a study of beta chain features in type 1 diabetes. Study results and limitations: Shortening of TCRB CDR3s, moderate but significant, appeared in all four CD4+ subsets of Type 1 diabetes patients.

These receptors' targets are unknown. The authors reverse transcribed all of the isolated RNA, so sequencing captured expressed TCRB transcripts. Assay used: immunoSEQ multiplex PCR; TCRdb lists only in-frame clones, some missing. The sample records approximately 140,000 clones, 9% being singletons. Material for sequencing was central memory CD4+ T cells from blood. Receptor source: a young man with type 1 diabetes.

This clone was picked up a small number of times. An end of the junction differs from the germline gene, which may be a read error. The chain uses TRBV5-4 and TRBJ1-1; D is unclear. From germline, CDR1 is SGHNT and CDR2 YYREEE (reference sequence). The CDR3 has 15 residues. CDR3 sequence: CASSQDSGGGTEAFF. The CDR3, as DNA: TGCGCCAGCAGCCAAGATTCCGGAGGTGGGACTGAAGCTTTCTTT.

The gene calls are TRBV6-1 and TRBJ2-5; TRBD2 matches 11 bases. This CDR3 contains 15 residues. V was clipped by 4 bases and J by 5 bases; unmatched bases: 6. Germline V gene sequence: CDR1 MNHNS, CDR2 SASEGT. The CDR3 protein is CASSVSSGGAETQYF. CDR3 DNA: TGTGCCAGCAGTGTCAGTAGCGGGGGGGCCGAGACCCAGTACTTC.

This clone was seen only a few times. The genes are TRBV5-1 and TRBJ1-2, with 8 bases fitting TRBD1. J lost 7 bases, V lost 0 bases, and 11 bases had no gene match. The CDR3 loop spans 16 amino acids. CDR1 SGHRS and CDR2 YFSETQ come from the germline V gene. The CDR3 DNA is TGCGCCAGCAGCTTGGAAATGGGGCAGGGGGCGTCTGGCTACACCTTC. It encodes CASSLEMGQGASGYTF.

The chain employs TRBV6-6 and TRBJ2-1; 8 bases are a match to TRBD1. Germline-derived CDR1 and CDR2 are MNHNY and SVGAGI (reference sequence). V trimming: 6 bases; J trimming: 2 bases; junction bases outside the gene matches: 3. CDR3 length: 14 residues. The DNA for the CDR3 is TGTGCCAGCAGCCTACAGGGGGCCTACAATGAGCAGTTCTTC. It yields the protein CASSLQGAYNEQFF.

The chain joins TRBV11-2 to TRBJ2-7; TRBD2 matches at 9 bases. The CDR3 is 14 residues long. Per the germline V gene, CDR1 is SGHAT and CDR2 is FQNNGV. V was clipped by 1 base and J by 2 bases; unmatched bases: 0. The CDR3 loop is CASSLGGGAYEQYF. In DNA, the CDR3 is TGTGCCAGCAGCTTAGGCGGGGGGGCCTACGAGCAGTACTTC.

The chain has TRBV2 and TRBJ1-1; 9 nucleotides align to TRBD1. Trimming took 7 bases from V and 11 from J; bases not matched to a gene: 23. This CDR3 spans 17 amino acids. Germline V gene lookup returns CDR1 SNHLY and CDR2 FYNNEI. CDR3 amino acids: CASKDRDRDSLPSIAFF. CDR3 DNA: TGTGCCAGCAAGGATCGGGACAGGGATTCGCTCCCTTCTATTGCTTTCTTT. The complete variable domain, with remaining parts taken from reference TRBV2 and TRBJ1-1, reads EPEVTQTPSHQVTQMGQEVILRCVPISNHLYFYWYRQILGQKVEFLVSFYNNEISEKSEIFDDQFSVERPDGSNFTLKIRSTKLEDSAMYFCASKDRDRDSLPSIAFFGQGTRLTVV.

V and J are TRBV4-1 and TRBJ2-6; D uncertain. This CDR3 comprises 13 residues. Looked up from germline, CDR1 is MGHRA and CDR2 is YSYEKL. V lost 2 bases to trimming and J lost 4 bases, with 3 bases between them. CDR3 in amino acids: CASSQQGANVLTF. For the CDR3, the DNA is TGCGCCAGCAGCCAACAGGGGGCCAACGTCCTGACTTTC.

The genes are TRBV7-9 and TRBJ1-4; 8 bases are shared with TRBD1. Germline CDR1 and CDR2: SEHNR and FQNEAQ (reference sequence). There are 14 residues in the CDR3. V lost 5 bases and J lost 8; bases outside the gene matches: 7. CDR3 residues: CASSQGAPGEKLFF. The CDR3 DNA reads TGTGCCAGCAGCCAGGGGGCGCCGGGCGAAAAACTGTTTTTT.

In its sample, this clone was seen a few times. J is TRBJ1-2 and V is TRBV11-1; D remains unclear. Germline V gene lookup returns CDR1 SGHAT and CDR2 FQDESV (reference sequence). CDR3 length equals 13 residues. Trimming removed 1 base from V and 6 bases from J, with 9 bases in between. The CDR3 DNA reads TGTGCCAGCAGCTTAGAGACTGAGAATGGCTACACCTTC. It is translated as CASSLETENGYTF.

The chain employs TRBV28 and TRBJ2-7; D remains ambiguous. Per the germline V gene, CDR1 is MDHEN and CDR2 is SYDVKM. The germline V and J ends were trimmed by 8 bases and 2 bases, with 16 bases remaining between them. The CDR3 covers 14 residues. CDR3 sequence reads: CASDDPATTYEQYF. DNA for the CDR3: TGTGCCAGCGACGACCCTGCGACAACCTACGAGCAGTACTTC.

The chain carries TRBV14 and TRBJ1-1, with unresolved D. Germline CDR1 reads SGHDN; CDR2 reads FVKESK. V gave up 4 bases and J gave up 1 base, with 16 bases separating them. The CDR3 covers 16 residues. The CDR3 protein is CASSPQRAGSNTEAFF. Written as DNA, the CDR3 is TGTGCCAGCAGCCCCCAAAGAGCGGGCTCGAACACTGAAGCTTTCTTT.

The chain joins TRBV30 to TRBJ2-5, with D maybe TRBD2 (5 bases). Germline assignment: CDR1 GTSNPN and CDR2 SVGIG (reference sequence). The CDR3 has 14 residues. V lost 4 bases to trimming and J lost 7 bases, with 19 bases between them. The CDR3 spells CAWMSSAGAGTQYF. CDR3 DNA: TGTGCCTGGATGAGTAGCGCCGGCGCGGGGACCCAGTACTTC. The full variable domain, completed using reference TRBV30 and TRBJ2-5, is SQTIHQWPATLVQPVGSPLSLECTVEGTSNPNLYWYRQAAGRGLQLLFYSVGIGQISSEVPQNLSASRPQDRQFILSSKKLLLSDSGFYLCAWMSSAGAGTQYFGPGTRLLVL.

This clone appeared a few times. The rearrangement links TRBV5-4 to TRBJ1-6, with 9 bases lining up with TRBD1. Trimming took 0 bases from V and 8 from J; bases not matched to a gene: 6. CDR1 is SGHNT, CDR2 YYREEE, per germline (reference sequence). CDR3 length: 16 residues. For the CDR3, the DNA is TGTGCCAGCAGCTTGGGCGGACAGGGGACCGATTCACCCCTCCACTTT. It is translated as CASSLGGQGTDSPLHF.

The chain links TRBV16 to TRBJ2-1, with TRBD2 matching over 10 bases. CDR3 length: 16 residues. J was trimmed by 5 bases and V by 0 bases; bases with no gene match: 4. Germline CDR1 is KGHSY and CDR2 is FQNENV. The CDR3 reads CASSQSTAGGNNEQFF. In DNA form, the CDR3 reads TGTGCCAGCAGCCAATCGACAGCGGGGGGGAACAATGAGCAGTTCTTC.

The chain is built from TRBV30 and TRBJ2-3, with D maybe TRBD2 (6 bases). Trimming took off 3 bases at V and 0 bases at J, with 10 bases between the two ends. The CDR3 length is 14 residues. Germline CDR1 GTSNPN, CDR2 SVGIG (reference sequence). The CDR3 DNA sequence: TGTGCCTGGAGGTCTGCGGGGAGCACAGATACGCAGTATTTT. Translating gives CAWRSAGSTDTQYF.

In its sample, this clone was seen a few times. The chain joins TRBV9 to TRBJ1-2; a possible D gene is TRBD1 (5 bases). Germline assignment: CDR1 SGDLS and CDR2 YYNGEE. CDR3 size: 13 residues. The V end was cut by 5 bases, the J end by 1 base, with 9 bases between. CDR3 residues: CASSRQSNYGYTF. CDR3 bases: TGTGCCAGCAGTCGACAGAGTAACTATGGCTACACCTTC.

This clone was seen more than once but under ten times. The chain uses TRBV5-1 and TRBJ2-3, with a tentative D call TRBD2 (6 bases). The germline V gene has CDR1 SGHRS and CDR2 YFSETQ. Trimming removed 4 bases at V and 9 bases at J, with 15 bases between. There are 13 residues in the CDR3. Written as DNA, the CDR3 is TGCGCCAGCAGCCCTGGAGGGGTGGAGACGCAGTATTTT. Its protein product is CASSPGGVETQYF.

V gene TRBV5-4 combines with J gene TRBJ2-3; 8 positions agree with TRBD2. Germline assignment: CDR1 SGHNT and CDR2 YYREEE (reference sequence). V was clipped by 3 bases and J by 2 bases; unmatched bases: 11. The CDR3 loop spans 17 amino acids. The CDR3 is CASSSPSGLENTDTQYF. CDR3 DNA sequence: TGTGCCAGCAGCTCGCCATCGGGACTAGAAAACACAGATACGCAGTATTTT.

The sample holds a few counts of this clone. The CDR3 loop reads CASSAVTGLNTEAFF. In DNA form, the CDR3 reads TGTGCCAGCAGTGCCGTGACAGGGTTGAACACTGAAGCTTTCTTT. The chain joins TRBV25-1 to TRBJ1-1, with 7 positions matching TRBD1. Per the germline V gene, CDR1 is MGHDK and CDR2 is SYGVNS. CDR3 length: 15 residues. J lost 0 bases, V lost 4 bases, and 5 bases had no gene match.

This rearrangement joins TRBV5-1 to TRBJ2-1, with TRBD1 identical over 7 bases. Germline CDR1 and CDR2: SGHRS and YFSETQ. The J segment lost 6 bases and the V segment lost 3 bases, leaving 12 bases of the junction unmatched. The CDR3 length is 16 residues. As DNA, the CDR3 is TGCGCCAGCAGCTCCCAATATAGGGGGCGCATCAATGAGCAGTTCTTC. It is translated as CASSSQYRGRINEQFF. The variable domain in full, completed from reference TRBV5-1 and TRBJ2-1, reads KAGVTQTPRYLIKTRGQQVTLSCSPISGHRSVSWYQQTPGQGLQFLFEYFSETQRNKGNFPGRFSGRQFSNSRSEMNVSTLELGDSALYLCASSSQYRGRINEQFFGPGTRLTVL.